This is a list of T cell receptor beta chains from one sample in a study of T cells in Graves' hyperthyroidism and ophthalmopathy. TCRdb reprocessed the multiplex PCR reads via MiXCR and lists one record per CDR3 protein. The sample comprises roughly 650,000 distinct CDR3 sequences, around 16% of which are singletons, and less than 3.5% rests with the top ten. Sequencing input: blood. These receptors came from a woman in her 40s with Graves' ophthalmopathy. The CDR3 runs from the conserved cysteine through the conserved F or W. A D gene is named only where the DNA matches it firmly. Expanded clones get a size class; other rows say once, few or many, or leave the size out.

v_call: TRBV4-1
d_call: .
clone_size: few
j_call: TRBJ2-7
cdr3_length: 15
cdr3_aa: CASSQEWQLSYEQYF
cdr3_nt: TGCGCCAGCAGCCAAGAGTGGCAGCTCTCCTACGAGCAGTACTTC

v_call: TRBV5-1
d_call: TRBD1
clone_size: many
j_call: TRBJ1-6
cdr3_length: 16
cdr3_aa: CASSSHGQEFGSPLHF
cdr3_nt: TGCGCCAGCAGCTCCCACGGACAGGAGTTTGGTTCACCCCTCCACTTT

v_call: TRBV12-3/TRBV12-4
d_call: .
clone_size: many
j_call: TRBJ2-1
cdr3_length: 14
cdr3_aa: CASSPAGTYNEQFF
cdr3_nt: TGTGCCAGCAGCCCAGCCGGGACCTACAATGAGCAGTTCTTC

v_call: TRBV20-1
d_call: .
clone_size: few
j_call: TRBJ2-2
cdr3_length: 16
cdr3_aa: CSARDQAGRRTGELFF
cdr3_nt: TGCAGTGCTAGAGATCAGGCAGGGAGGAGGACCGGGGAGCTGTTTTTT

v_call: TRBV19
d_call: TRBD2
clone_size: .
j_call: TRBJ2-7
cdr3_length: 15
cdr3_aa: CASRVAGGIYNEQYF
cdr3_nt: TGTGCCAGTAGAGTAGCGGGGGGGATATACAATGAGCAGTACTTC

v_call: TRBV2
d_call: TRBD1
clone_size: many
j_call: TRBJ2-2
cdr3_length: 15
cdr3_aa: CASSSARGHTGELFF
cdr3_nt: TGTGCCAGCAGTTCGGCCAGGGGGCACACCGGGGAGCTGTTTTTT

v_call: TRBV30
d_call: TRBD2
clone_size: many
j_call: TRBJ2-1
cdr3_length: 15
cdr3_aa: CAWTPGGGAYNEQFF
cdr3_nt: TGTGCCTGGACCCCCGGGGGGGGGGCTTACAATGAGCAGTTCTTC

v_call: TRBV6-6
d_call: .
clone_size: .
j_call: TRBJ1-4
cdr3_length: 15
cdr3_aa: CASSYSGDSYEKLFF
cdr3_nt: TGTGCCAGCAGTTACTCCGGGGACTCATATGAAAAACTGTTTTTT

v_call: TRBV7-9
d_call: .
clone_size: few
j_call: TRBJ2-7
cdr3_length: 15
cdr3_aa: CASSPGIAETYEQYF
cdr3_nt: TGTGCCAGCAGCCCCGGCATAGCGGAAACCTACGAGCAGTACTTC

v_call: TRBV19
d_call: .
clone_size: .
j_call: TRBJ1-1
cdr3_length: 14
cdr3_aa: CASSTSKGSTEAFF
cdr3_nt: TGTGCCAGTAGTACCTCGAAGGGAAGTACTGAAGCTTTCTTT

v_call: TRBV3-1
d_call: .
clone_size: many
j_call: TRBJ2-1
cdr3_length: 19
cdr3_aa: CASSQITRLTQDGYNEQFF
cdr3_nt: TGTGCCAGCAGCCAGATAACCAGACTAACCCAAGATGGCTACAATGAGCAGTTCTTC

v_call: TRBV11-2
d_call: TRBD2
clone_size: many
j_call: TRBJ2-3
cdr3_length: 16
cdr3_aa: CASSPGLAVIGDTQYF
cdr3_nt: TGTGCCAGCAGCCCGGGACTAGCGGTCATAGGCGATACGCAGTATTTT

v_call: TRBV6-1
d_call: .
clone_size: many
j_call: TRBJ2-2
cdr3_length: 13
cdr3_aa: CASSYHRDGELFF
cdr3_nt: TGTGCCAGCAGTTACCATCGGGACGGGGAGCTGTTTTTT

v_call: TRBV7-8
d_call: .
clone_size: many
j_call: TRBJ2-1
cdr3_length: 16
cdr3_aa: CASSLTGWLGLNEQFF
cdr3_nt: TGTGCCAGCAGCTTAACAGGGTGGCTGGGTCTCAATGAGCAGTTCTTC

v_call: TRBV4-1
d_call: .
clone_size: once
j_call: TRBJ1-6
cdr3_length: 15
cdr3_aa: CASSQALGGYSPLHF
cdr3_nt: TGTGCCAGCAGCCAAGCGCTGGGGGGTTATTCACCCCTCCACTTT

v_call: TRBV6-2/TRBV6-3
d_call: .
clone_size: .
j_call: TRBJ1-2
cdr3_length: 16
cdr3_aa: CASFDGGPTHNYGYTF
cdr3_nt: TGTGCCAGTTTTGATGGAGGCCCGACACATAACTATGGCTACACCTTC

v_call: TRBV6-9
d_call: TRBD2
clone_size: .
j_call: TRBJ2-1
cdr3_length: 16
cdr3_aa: CASSYFSGRADNEQLF
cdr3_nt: TGTGCCAGCAGTTACTTTTCCGGGAGGGCCGACAATGAGCAGTTATTC

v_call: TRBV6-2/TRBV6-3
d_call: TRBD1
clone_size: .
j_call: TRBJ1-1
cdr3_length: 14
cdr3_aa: CASSFDRGATEALF
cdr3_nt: TGTGCCAGCAGTTTTGACAGGGGGGCCACTGAAGCTCTCTTT

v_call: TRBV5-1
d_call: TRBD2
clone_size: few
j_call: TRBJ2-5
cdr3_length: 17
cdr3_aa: CASSNGLAGGPGETQYF
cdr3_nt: TGCGCCAGCAGCAACGGACTAGCGGGAGGTCCCGGAGAGACCCAGTACTTC

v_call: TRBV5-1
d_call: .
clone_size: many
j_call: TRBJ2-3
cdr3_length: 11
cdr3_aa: CASSLEGTQYF
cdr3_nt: TGCGCCAGCAGCCTAGAGGGTACGCAGTATTTT

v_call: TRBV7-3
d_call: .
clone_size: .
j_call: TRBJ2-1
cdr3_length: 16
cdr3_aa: CASSPDGGPGYNEQFF
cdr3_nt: TGTGCCAGCAGCCCAGATGGAGGGCCAGGGTACAATGAGCAGTTCTTC

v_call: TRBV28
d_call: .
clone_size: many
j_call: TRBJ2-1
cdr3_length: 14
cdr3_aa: CASSLPPGSNEQFF
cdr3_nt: TGTGCCAGCAGTCTACCCCCGGGGTCCAATGAGCAGTTCTTC

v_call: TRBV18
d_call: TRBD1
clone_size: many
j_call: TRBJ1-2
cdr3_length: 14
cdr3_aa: CASSPQGVDYGYTF
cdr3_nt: TGTGCCAGCTCACCGCAGGGGGTTGACTATGGCTACACCTTC

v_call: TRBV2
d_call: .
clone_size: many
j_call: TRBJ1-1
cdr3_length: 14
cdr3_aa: CASSSQGLNTEAFF
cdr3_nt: TGTGCCAGCAGCTCACAGGGTTTGAACACTGAAGCTTTCTTT

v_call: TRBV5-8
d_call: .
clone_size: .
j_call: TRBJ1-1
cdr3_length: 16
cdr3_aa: CASSLEQGRRNTEAFF
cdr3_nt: TGTGCCAGCAGCTTGGAACAGGGCCGAAGGAACACTGAAGCTTTCTTT

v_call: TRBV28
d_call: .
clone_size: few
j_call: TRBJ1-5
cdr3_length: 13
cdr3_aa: CASRTTVDQPQHF
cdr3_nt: TGTGCCAGCCGGACCACGGTGGATCAGCCCCAGCATTTT

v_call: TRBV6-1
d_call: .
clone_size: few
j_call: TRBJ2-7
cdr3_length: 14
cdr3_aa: CASIPAGHPYEQYF
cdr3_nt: TGTGCCAGCATCCCCGCGGGACACCCCTACGAGCAGTACTTC

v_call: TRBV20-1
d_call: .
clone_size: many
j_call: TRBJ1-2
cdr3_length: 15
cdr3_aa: CSARATIISGRGYTF
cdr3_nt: TGCAGTGCTAGAGCGACGATAATTTCGGGACGTGGCTACACCTTC

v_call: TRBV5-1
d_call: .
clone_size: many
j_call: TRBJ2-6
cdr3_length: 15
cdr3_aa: CASSRGGSGANVLTF
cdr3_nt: TGCGCCAGCAGCCGAGGGGGCTCTGGGGCCAACGTCCTGACTTTC

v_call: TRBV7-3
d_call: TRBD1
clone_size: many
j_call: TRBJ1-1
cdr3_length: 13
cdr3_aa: CASSPGQYTEAFF
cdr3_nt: TGTGCCAGCAGCCCGGGACAGTACACTGAAGCTTTCTTT

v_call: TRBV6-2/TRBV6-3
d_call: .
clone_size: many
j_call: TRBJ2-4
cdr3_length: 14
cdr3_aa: CASSYGGQSLIQYF
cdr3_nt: TGTGCCAGCAGTTACGGAGGACAGAGCCTTATTCAGTACTTC

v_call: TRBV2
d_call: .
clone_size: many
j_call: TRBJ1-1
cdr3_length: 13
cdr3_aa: CASRLTENTEAFF
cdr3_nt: TGTGCCAGCAGGCTGACAGAGAACACTGAAGCTTTCTTT

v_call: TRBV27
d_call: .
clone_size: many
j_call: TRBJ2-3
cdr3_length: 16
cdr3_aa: CASSFLGAMDTDTQYF
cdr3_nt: TGTGCCAGCAGTTTTTTAGGGGCGATGGACACAGATACGCAGTATTTT

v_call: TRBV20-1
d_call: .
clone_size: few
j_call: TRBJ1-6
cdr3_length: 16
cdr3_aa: CSATAQASSYNSPLHF
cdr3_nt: TGCAGTGCTACCGCACAGGCAAGCTCCTATAATTCACCCCTCCACTTT

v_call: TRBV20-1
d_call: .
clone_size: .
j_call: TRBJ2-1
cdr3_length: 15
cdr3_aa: CSAHLARGSYNEQFF
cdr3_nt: TGCAGTGCTCACTTAGCGAGAGGGTCTTACAATGAGCAGTTCTTC

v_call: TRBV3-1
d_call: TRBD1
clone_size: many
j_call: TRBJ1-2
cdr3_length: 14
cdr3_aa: CASSQGGTGVGYTF
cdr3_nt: TGTGCCAGCAGCCAAGGTGGTACAGGGGTTGGCTACACCTTC

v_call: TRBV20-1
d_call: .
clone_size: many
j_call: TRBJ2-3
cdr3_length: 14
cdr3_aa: CSARDLDGGMGQYF
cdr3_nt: TGCAGTGCTAGAGATTTAGATGGAGGGATGGGGCAGTATTTT

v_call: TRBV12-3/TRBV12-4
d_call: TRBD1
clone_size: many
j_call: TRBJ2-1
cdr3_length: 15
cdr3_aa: CASTLTGTGGNEQFF
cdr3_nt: TGTGCCAGCACTCTGACTGGGACAGGGGGGAATGAGCAGTTCTTC

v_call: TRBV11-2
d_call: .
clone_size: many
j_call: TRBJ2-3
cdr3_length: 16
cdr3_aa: CASSLKWWVITDTQYF
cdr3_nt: TGTGCCAGCAGCTTAAAGTGGTGGGTTATCACAGATACGCAGTATTTT

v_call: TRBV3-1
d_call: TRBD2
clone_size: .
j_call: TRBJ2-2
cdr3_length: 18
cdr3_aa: CASSQGGLAGGHTGELFF
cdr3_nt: TGTGCCAGCAGCCAAGGGGGACTAGCGGGGGGGCATACCGGGGAGCTGTTTTTT

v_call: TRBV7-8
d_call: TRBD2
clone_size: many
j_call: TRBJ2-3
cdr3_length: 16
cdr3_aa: CASSLEGGGNTDTQYF
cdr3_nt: TGTGCCAGCAGCTTAGAGGGCGGGGGAAACACAGATACGCAGTATTTT

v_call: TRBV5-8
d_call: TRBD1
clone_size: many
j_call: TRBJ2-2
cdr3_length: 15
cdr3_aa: CASSPGGANTGELFF
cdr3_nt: TGTGCCAGCAGCCCAGGGGGCGCAAACACCGGGGAGCTGTTTTTT

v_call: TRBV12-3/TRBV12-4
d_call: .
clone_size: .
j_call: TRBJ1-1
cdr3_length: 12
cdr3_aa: CASCPRNTEAFF
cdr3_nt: TGTGCCAGCTGTCCGAGGAACACTGAAGCTTTCTTT

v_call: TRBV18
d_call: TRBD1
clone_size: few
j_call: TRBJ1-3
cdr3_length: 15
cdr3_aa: CASSADRSPGNTIYF
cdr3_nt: TGTGCCAGCTCAGCGGACAGGTCCCCTGGAAACACCATATATTTT